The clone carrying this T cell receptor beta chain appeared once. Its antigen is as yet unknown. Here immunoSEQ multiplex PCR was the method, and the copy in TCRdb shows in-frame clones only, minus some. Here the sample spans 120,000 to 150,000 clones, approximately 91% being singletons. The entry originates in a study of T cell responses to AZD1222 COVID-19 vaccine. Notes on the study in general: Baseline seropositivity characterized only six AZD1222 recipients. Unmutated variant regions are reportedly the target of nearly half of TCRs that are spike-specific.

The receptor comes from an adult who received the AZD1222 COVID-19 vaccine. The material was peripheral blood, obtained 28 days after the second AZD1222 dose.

For the CDR3, the DNA is TGTGCCAGCAGCTTGTTAAGCGGGGACGATACGCAGTATTTT. Protein: CASSLLSGDDTQYF. The V gene is TRBV5-6, the J gene TRBJ2-3, with 7 bases matching TRBD2. The CDR3 spans 14 residues. With V trimmed by 1 base and J by 6 bases, 5 bases remained unmatched. CDR1 is SGHDT, CDR2 YYEEEE, per germline.